The 11 T cell receptor beta chains given below trace back to one sample, sequenced in a study of T-cell reconstitution after alpha-beta-depleted transplantation in children. General study findings and limits: When one year had passed after transplant, most T-cell counts and diversity came from newly produced T cells.

Researchers prepared the TCRbeta library using unique molecular identifiers, the study reports. TCRdb recomputed calls from the PCR reads with MiXCR, one row per CDR3 protein. This table holds about 300,000 distinct CDR3 sequences, less than 9.5% found once. The antigens these receptors bind are not known. The sequencing here drew on peripheral blood, taken 360 days after TCRalphabeta/CD19-depleted stem cell transplant. Receptor source: a female patient between 2 and 10 years old who had a stem cell transplant for Fanconi anemia, so the T cells may come from the graft donor.

This clonotype appeared a few times. The chain couples TRBV9 to TRBJ1-2; D is unresolved. Deletions cut 1 base from V and 4 bases from J, with 14 bases between. The CDR3 runs to 15 residues. From germline, CDR1 is SGDLS and CDR2 YYNGEE. CDR3 bases: TGTGCCAGCAGCGTAAGTACCGACAAGCGCTATGGCTACACCTTC. Its protein is CASSVSTDKRYGYTF.

This clonotype has a handful of counts. This chain uses TRBV19 with TRBJ2-7; weak D call: TRBD2 (5 bases). The V gene lost 2 bases and the J gene lost 0 bases, with 11 bases spanning the gap. Germline CDR1 is LNHDA and CDR2 is SQIVND (reference sequence). The CDR3 sequence is 15 residues long. The DNA of the CDR3 is TGTGCCAGTAGTATAAGAGGGAGCCTCTCCTACGAGCAGTACTTC. It translates to CASSIRGSLSYEQYF.

This chain links TRBV4-3 with TRBJ1-3; unclear D gene. CDR1 LGHNA and CDR2 YSLEER come from the germline V gene. Trimming took 0 bases from V and 3 from J, leaving 12 bases between them. The CDR3 extends over 16 amino acids. The CDR3 loop reads CASSQDRGQFGNTIYF. The CDR3 nucleotides read TGCGCCAGCAGCCAAGATCGAGGGCAGTTTGGAAACACCATATATTTT.

Many counts were recorded for this clonotype. The chain uses TRBV6-6 and TRBJ1-1, with D uncertain. Germline CDR1 reads MNHNY; CDR2 reads SVGAGI (reference sequence). The CDR3 consists of 13 residues. V was trimmed by 5 bases and J by 0 bases, leaving 7 bases between them. CDR3 coding DNA: TGTGCCAGCAGTACTTCCATGAACACTGAAGCTTTCTTT. Translation: CASSTSMNTEAFF.

This clonotype occurred many times. This chain joins TRBV28 and TRBJ2-3; tentatively, D is TRBD1 or TRBD2 (5 bases each). The CDR3 is 15 amino acids. Trimming took 3 bases from V and 0 from J, leaving 10 bases between them. Germline V gives CDR1 MDHEN, CDR2 SYDVKM. Here the CDR3 DNA reads TGTGCCAGCAGTTTCGTCCGGGACAGCACAGATACGCAGTATTTT. Encoded protein: CASSFVRDSTDTQYF.

This clonotype showed up just a few times. For the CDR3, the DNA is TGTGCCAGCAGTGAGGGACTAGCGGGACGTAGGTTCTTC. Translated: CASSEGLAGRRFF. The chain uses TRBV6-1 and TRBJ2-1; 13 positions agree with TRBD2. The germline CDR1 and CDR2 sequences are MNHNS and SASEGT. J lost 15 bases, V lost 3 bases, and 5 bases had no gene match. The length of the CDR3 is 13 residues.

This clonotype was seen repeatedly, ten times or more. The chain's CDR3 is CASRDPGGGGQPQHF. CDR3 sequence (DNA): TGTGCCAGCAGGGACCCAGGGGGCGGGGGACAGCCCCAGCATTTT. The chain carries TRBV6-2 or TRBV6-3 and TRBJ1-5, with TRBD1 identical over 8 bases. CDR1 is MNHEY, CDR2 SVGEGT, per germline. V shed 6 bases, J shed 7 bases, and the junction held 11 bases outside the gene matches. This CDR3 spans 15 amino acids.

This clonotype showed up many times. The chain recombines TRBV2 with TRBJ2-2; D may be TRBD1 or TRBD2 (5 bases each). With 8 bases removed from V and 6 bases from J, the gap between germline ends came to 22 bases. The CDR3 spans 16 residues. CDR1 and CDR2 from the germline V gene are SNHLY and FYNNEI. CDR3 amino acids: CASAGPRGPAAGELFF. The CDR3 DNA is TGTGCCAGCGCAGGCCCACGGGGACCGGCGGCCGGGGAGCTGTTTTTT.

This clonotype was counted once. The chain joins TRBV6-2 or TRBV6-3 to TRBJ2-1; 8 bases align to TRBD2. After removal of 6 bases from V and 0 bases from J, the junction contained 4 bases not matched to a gene. CDR3 size: 15 residues. The germline gives CDR1 MNHEY, CDR2 SVGEGT. CDR3 amino acids: CASSRGGLSYNEQFF. The CDR3 DNA follows: TGTGCCAGCAGCCGGGGGGGCCTCTCCTACAATGAGCAGTTCTTC.

This clonotype was observed at least ten times. The chain employs TRBV6-5 and TRBJ2-1, with D maybe TRBD1 (6 bases). The CDR3 is 15 amino acids. The germline V gene encodes CDR1 MNHEY and CDR2 SVGAGI. The V gene lost 0 bases and the J gene lost 4 bases, with 10 bases spanning the gap. The CDR3 reads CASSYSNRGYNEQFF. CDR3 DNA: TGTGCCAGCAGTTACTCGAATAGGGGGTACAATGAGCAGTTCTTC.

This clonotype was recorded many times. This chain uses TRBV7-8 with TRBJ2-7; the D gene could be TRBD1 or TRBD2 (5 bases each). The CDR3 length is 15 residues. Germline CDR1 and CDR2: SGHVS and FQNEAQ. V lost 5 bases to trimming and J lost 6 bases, with 20 bases between them. In DNA form, the CDR3 reads TGTGCCAGCAGCCAGGGACGGCTGATCTTCGGCGAGCAGTACTTC. It codes for CASSQGRLIFGEQYF.